This T cell receptor beta chain was sequenced during a study of T-cell reconstitution after alpha-beta-depleted transplantation in children. The TCRbeta library incorporated unique molecular identifiers. Each CDR3 protein gets one entry after TCRdb re-called the PCR reads with MiXCR. The table has more than 15,000 distinct CDR3 sequences, roughly 12% seen once. Germline assignment: CDR1 LGHDT and CDR2 YNNKEL (reference sequence). The CDR3 is made up of 15 amino acids. With 4 bases removed from V and 8 bases from J, the gap between germline ends came to 20 bases. About this clonotype itself: Its antigen is still unknown.

Points from the study as a whole: Roughly two months post-transplant, alpha-beta T cells reportedly originated from several hundred graft clones that had expanded. The origin of high day-60 TCRbeta diversity in some patients lay in surviving recipient T cells and thymic progenitors.

The material was PBMCs, mostly from graft donor cells, obtained 180 days after TCRalphabeta/CD19-depleted stem cell transplant. The genes are TRBV3-1 and TRBJ1-2; D is possibly TRBD1 (6 bases). The receptor was derived from a boy less than two years old who had a stem cell transplant for Wiskott-Aldrich syndrome, so the T cells may come from the graft donor. The CDR3 nucleotides are TGTGCCAGCAGCCCATACAGCAGGGGATCTGTCGGCTACACCTTC. It specifies CASSPYSRGSVGYTF. The whole variable domain, remainder taken from reference TRBV3-1 and TRBJ1-2, is DTAVSQTPKYLVTQMGNDKSIKCEQNLGHDTMYWYKQDSKKFLKIMFSYNNKELIINETVPNRFSPKSPDKAHLNLHINSLELGDSAVYFCASSPYSRGSVGYTFGSGTRLTVV.